This TCR beta chain was observed in a study of post-analysis software for immune sequencing data (dated by TCRdb to the mid-2010s). Context from the whole study: Recorded disease courses included relapsing-remitting, secondary progressive and progressive-relapsing multiple sclerosis, with some patients lacking subtype annotation. The patient repertoires were set against approximately 10 previously published healthy control repertoires from donors whose ages ranged from about 6 to 26 years. A subset of samples was prepared in parallel using single-end sample barcoding, then pooled and co-amplified after Illumina adapter ligation.

From a lookup of the germline V gene (reference sequence), CDR1 and CDR2 are DFQATT and SNEGSKA. From the cysteine up to the phenylalanine, the CDR3 has a length of 14 residues. Only the CDR3 DNA stays, 42 bases, in frame from base 1. The study at large found these results: The multiple sclerosis patient group was slightly younger than the control group. Four to six TRBV segments, including TRBV5-6, TRBV5-1 and TRBV20-1, were significantly more frequent in patients than controls. Normalized Chao1 diversity was significantly lower in multiple sclerosis patients than controls, suggesting substantial peripheral T-cell clonal expansion. Direct clustering with F measure showed strong co-clustering of samples prepared in the same batch, prompting a batch-effect correction.

To demonstrate the VDJtools post-analysis software, the study profiled TCR beta repertoires from the peripheral blood of 10 to 15 young patients with multiple sclerosis. The patients with multiple sclerosis were children and adolescents between about 6 and 17 years of age. Library method: PCR. The sample was run on an Illumina HiSeq 2500. To reduce PCR and sequencing biases, unique molecular identifiers were built into the TCR beta cDNA libraries. Some 500,000 cDNA molecules were obtained per 1 to 10 million input T cells, so each molecule approximated one T cell. Patient libraries were prepared and sequenced with the same protocol used for the earlier healthy control dataset. Within a given batch, samples were prepared together, multiplexed and sequenced on the same HiSeq lane. Regarding the original processing steps: Raw barcoded reads were processed with MIGEC, and single-read molecular identifier groups were discarded before consensus assembly and CDR3 extraction. VDJtools was used for post-analysis of the clonotype tables, and diversity was normalized by down-sampling every dataset to the size of the smallest sample. Repertoire overlap clustering matched CDR3 amino acid but not nucleotide sequences to correct batch-related cross-sample contamination. TCRdb cleaned the public reads at Q25 with fastp, built clones with MiXCR and kept in-frame beta chains. For every CDR3 protein sequence, its rows merge into one entry that carries the most common genes and DNA. In this record, the V and J calls reflect TCRdb's handling and not the investigators' own analysis. The sample records roughly 600,000 distinct CDR3 sequences, about 40% of which are singletons. 1.5% to 2% of the sample lies in the top ten.

Comment on this clonotype: Its antigen is still unknown. At one end the junction does not follow the germline gene, possibly because of a read error.

The clonotype was recovered from a girl aged 5-17 years with multiple sclerosis. The material sequenced was blood. Recombination joined TRBV20-1 with TRBJ2-1; no confident D gene assignment can be made. The sequenced DNA is TGCAGTGCTAGAGGCTGGGATAGAGACAATGGGCAGTTCTTC. Translated, this is CSARGWDRDNGQFF.